Listed below are T cell receptor beta chains from one sample, sequenced in a study of shared clonotypes between healthy human individuals. Repertoires were generated with immunoSEQ multiplex PCR, while TCRdb's copy carries only in-frame clones and drops some. The data contain about 2.3 million clones, 80% to 95% of them singletons. Sequencing used naive CD4+ T cells from PBMCs. The receptor source for this set is a man younger than 30 in good health. Some clones in this sample may be carry-over from other donors' samples. CDR3s leave out the opening cysteine and the closing phenylalanine or tryptophan.

v_gene: TRBV12-5; j_gene: TRBJ1-2; CDR3aa: ASGRGSYGYT
v_gene: TRBV6-6; j_gene: TRBJ2-2; CDR3aa: ASSYSVASPGELF
v_gene: TRBV10-3; j_gene: TRBJ2-7; CDR3aa: AIRSRRASYEQY
v_gene: TRBV7-6; j_gene: TRBJ1-1; CDR3aa: ASSPWKDRPIEAF
v_gene: TRBV4-1; j_gene: TRBJ2-1; CDR3aa: ASSQPTSGKLSPYNEQF
v_gene: TRBV5-6; j_gene: TRBJ2-7; CDR3aa: ASSKAHNSYEQY
v_gene: TRBV4-3; j_gene: TRBJ2-3; CDR3aa: ASSLGLAGGSRTDTQY
v_gene: TRBV4-1; j_gene: TRBJ1-2; CDR3aa: ASSQDTGYHGYT
v_gene: TRBV18; j_gene: TRBJ2-7; CDR3aa: ASSFSGTASSEQY
v_gene: TRBV27; j_gene: TRBJ2-3; CDR3aa: ASSLAVSTDTQY
v_gene: TRBV6-6; j_gene: TRBJ2-2; CDR3aa: ASSPQGADTGELF
v_gene: TRBV5-8; j_gene: TRBJ2-1; CDR3aa: ASSKGLAGVNEQF
v_gene: TRBV5-1; j_gene: TRBJ1-1; CDR3aa: ASSSTPSTEAF
v_gene: TRBV2; j_gene: TRBJ2-5; CDR3aa: ASSPTTRYMMETQY
v_gene: TRBV2; j_gene: TRBJ1-4; CDR3aa: AGQGNEKLF
v_gene: TRBV19; j_gene: TRBJ2-7; CDR3aa: ASSIPSAGTYEQY
v_gene: TRBV18; j_gene: TRBJ2-3; CDR3aa: ASSPNLMRPTSRSSDTQY
v_gene: TRBV9; j_gene: TRBJ2-2; CDR3aa: ASSVRGSDTGELF
v_gene: TRBV19; j_gene: TRBJ1-1; CDR3aa: ASMGARGTEAF
v_gene: TRBV11-2; j_gene: TRBJ2-7; CDR3aa: ASSLESHYEQY
v_gene: TRBV7-3; j_gene: TRBJ2-3; CDR3aa: ASSPNQDTQY
v_gene: TRBV18; j_gene: TRBJ2-5; CDR3aa: ASSPGTQETQY
v_gene: TRBV7-9; j_gene: TRBJ1-5; CDR3aa: ASSPRRGNQPQH
v_gene: TRBV7-2; j_gene: TRBJ2-7; CDR3aa: ASSFRTSGGYEQY
v_gene: TRBV19; j_gene: TRBJ1-4; CDR3aa: ASSIARGRANEKLF
v_gene: TRBV28; j_gene: TRBJ2-7; CDR3aa: ASSLWGTSTEQY
v_gene: TRBV7-8; j_gene: TRBJ2-2; CDR3aa: ASSLGPKTGNTGELF
v_gene: TRBV2; j_gene: TRBJ1-2; CDR3aa: AGDSQVSGGYT
v_gene: TRBV25-1; j_gene: TRBJ1-4; CDR3aa: ASSYQGATNEKLF
v_gene: TRBV5-1; j_gene: TRBJ2-7; CDR3aa: ASSFGTVGSYEQY
v_gene: TRBV7-9; j_gene: TRBJ2-7; CDR3aa: ASSLGQGGVEQY
v_gene: TRBV6-5; j_gene: TRBJ2-1; CDR3aa: ASSYSGENYNEQF
v_gene: TRBV18; j_gene: TRBJ2-7; CDR3aa: ASSPQGLAARSEQY
v_gene: TRBV28; j_gene: TRBJ2-5; CDR3aa: ASTQEVYGETQY
v_gene: TRBV28; j_gene: TRBJ2-7; CDR3aa: ASSLWGPRGSYEQY
v_gene: TRBV5-1; j_gene: TRBJ2-7; CDR3aa: ASSPLAGNPYEQY
v_gene: TRBV11-2; j_gene: TRBJ2-1; CDR3aa: ASSQGTSGLYNEQF
v_gene: TRBV28; j_gene: TRBJ1-5; CDR3aa: ASSHRDRGYQPQH
v_gene: TRBV28; j_gene: TRBJ2-3; CDR3aa: ASSLSVYTDTQY
v_gene: TRBV18; j_gene: TRBJ2-7; CDR3aa: ASSPLGSYEQY
v_gene: TRBV18; j_gene: TRBJ2-2; CDR3aa: ASSRRDSNTGELF
v_gene: TRBV28; j_gene: TRBJ1-5; CDR3aa: ASSLLGQPNNQPQH
v_gene: TRBV5-1; j_gene: TRBJ2-1; CDR3aa: ASSLAPEGGNEQF
v_gene: TRBV11-2; j_gene: TRBJ2-4; CDR3aa: ASSLGVSGGLAKNIQY
v_gene: TRBV4-3; j_gene: TRBJ2-1; CDR3aa: ASSQVASGWAGNEQF
v_gene: TRBV7-9; j_gene: TRBJ2-2; CDR3aa: ASSSLGGAGELF
v_gene: TRBV7-3; j_gene: TRBJ2-3; CDR3aa: ASKAGLAGAVDTQY
v_gene: TRBV2; j_gene: TRBJ2-5; CDR3aa: ASSSSGGGYETQY
v_gene: TRBV2; j_gene: TRBJ2-5; CDR3aa: ASRQGLSQY
v_gene: TRBV5-6; j_gene: TRBJ1-5; CDR3aa: ASSLRALKVEPQH
v_gene: TRBV14; j_gene: TRBJ2-3; CDR3aa: ASSQEDSGTRTDTQY
v_gene: TRBV30; j_gene: TRBJ2-5; CDR3aa: AWSWAGGGQETQY
v_gene: TRBV5-1; j_gene: TRBJ1-2; CDR3aa: ASSSGQPNYGYT
v_gene: TRBV19; j_gene: TRBJ2-7; CDR3aa: ASKYGTGAYEQY
v_gene: TRBV6-1; j_gene: TRBJ2-7; CDR3aa: ASSTREVYEQY
v_gene: TRBV7-6; j_gene: TRBJ1-1; CDR3aa: ASSLHPWAKEGTEAF